The entry below describes one T cell receptor beta chain. The target antigen is unknown. The CDR3 extends over 18 amino acids. Trimming removed 4 bases from V and 3 bases from J; junction bases left unmatched: 12. In germline, CDR1 is LGHNA, CDR2 YSLEER. Both 60 Vbeta primers and 13 Jbeta primers went into the PCR. Profiling relied on immunoSEQ multiplex PCR, and the TCRdb table lists in-frame clones only, not all of them. The sample lists roughly 120,000 clones, roughly 80% occurring once. This specimen comes from a study of cytomegalovirus exposure and HLA in healthy donors. The overall study: Tens of millions of unique TCR sequences came from HLA-typed donors in an early release.

General observations from the study: Links to common viral pathogens appeared, in a later analysis, for several of the most significant clusters. According to the study, roughly 160 TCR beta chains were cytomegalovirus-associated. HLA restriction was apparent for most CMV-associated TCR beta chains in a later analysis.

The chain employs TRBV4-3 and TRBJ2-3; 11 positions match TRBD2. Sequencing was carried out using PBMCs. The sequence was obtained from a man aged 25 to 45 in good health and CMV-seronegative. The CDR3 nucleotides are TGCGCCAGCAGCCTAAACTATTTTAGCGGGAGGGCGACAGATACGCAGTATTTT. Translation: CASSLNYFSGRATDTQYF.